The clone carrying this T cell receptor beta chain shows up as medium-sized (0.01 to 0.1%) by frequency. Its specificity is unknown. The CDR3 contains 13 residues. Germline V gene sequence: CDR1 SQVTM, CDR2 ANQGSEA. Libraries were UMI-labeled 5' RACE TRB cDNA. TCRdb reworked the 5' RACE reads into one entry per CDR3 protein, no DNA. This repertoire includes roughly 5,000 distinct CDR3 sequences. The source of the sample is a study of CXCR3-negative and CXCR3-positive naive CD8 T cells. The study, taken as a whole, reports: Naive cells, whether CXCR3-negative or CXCR3-positive, had similar TRBV-TRBJ usage, while memory cells differed. The TRB CDR3s that CXCR3-positive naive cells carried were more hydrophobic than those of CXCR3-negative naive cells.

Sequences were obtained from naive CXCR3+ CD8+ T cells from blood. Subset reported: CD45RO-CCR7+CD27+CD95- naive CD8+ T cells expressing CXCR3 (TNR3+). This chain uses TRBV29-1 with TRBJ2-1; as DNA is missing, the TRBD2 call by TCRdb cannot be tested. This receptor was obtained from a human donor in good health. Some clones in this sample may be carry-over from other donors' samples. CDR3 sequence reads: CSVGLAPNNEQFF.